This T cell receptor (beta chain) was identified in a study of cytomegalovirus exposure and HLA in healthy donors. Study results and limitations: CMV serostatus was the only immune exposure information that was available.

CDR3 size: 13 residues. With V trimmed by 5 bases and J by 2 bases, 3 bases remained unmatched. CDR1 and CDR2 from the germline V gene are GTSNPN and SVGIG (reference sequence). A word on this clone: Its antigen is unknown.

With 60 Vbeta and 13 Jbeta primers, the PCR was carried out. Data came from immunoSEQ multiplex PCR; TCRdb stores just in-frame clones and leaves some out. Of roughly 200,000 clones detected, over 65% appear once; the ten largest clones hold less than 3%. The V gene is TRBV30, the J gene TRBJ2-3; 8 nucleotides match TRBD1. The source material was PBMCs. The sequence came from an older woman in good health and CMV-seropositive. CDR3 sequence (DNA): TGTGCCTGGGCCAGGGGGCTCACAGATACGCAGTATTTT. The encoded protein is CAWARGLTDTQYF.